Shown below are 14 T cell receptor beta chains from a single sample sequenced in a study of response to subunit inactivated influenza vaccine. One entry per CDR3 protein results from TCRdb running MiXCR on the RT-PCR reads. This table holds around 850,000 distinct CDR3 sequences, approximately 17% found once. The sample in question was PBMCs from blood, obtained more than 4 days after vaccination. Receptors were obtained from a man aged 45 to 65 who received an inactivated influenza vaccine.

This clonotype has only a few counts. The chain is built from TRBV7-2 and TRBJ2-2, with D possibly being TRBD2 (6 bases). The germline V gene has CDR1 SGHTA and CDR2 FQGNSA. Trimming shortened V by 6 bases and J by 6 bases, and 14 bases separated the two germline ends. The CDR3 contains 14 residues. The CDR3 DNA follows: TGTGCCAGCAGTCCTAATAGGGAGGCCGGGGAGCTGTTTTTT. As protein: CASSPNREAGELFF.

This clonotype was seen only a few times. The chain uses TRBV20-1 and TRBJ1-3; D unresolved. The V and J ends lost 0 bases and 0 bases respectively, with 9 bases between them. CDR1 and CDR2 from the germline V gene are DFQATT and SNEGSKA (reference sequence). There are 15 residues in the CDR3. CDR3 sequence reads: CSARDVRRSGNTIYF. Here the CDR3 DNA reads TGCAGTGCTAGAGATGTCCGGCGCTCTGGAAACACCATATATTTT.

This clonotype was counted between two and nine times. The V and J genes are TRBV15 and TRBJ2-2; D is unresolved. The CDR3 has 12 amino acids. V was trimmed by 1 base and J by 7 bases, leaving 4 bases between them. Germline V gene lookup returns CDR1 LNHNV and CDR2 YYDKDF (reference sequence). The CDR3 bases are TGTGCCACCAGCAGAGCTATCGGGGAGCTGTTTTTT. Translating it yields CATSRAIGELFF.

This clonotype was detected only a few times. The J gene is TRBJ1-2, the V gene TRBV4-1; 9 bases map to TRBD1. Germline loops: CDR1 MGHRA, CDR2 YSYEKL. V lost 1 base, J lost 2 bases, and 2 bases stayed unmatched. CDR3 size: 15 residues. CDR3 protein: CASSQGDRVNYGYTF. The CDR3 bases are TGCGCCAGCAGCCAAGGGGACAGGGTAAACTATGGCTACACCTTC.

The chain has TRBV20-1 and TRBJ2-1; D gene ambiguous. Germline V gene lookup returns CDR1 DFQATT and CDR2 SNEGSKA (reference sequence). This CDR3 contains 12 residues. V was shortened by 1 base and J by 9 bases, with 10 bases between the two germline ends. CDR3 amino acids: CSARGLSVEQFF. CDR3 sequence (DNA): TGCAGTGCTAGAGGCCTCAGCGTTGAGCAGTTCTTC.

This clonotype has just a few counts. This rearrangement joins TRBV15 to TRBJ2-1, with 8 positions matching TRBD2. The germline CDR1 and CDR2 sequences are LNHNV and YYDKDF (reference sequence). The J segment lost 7 bases and the V segment lost 1 base, leaving 9 bases of the junction unmatched. This CDR3 contains 16 residues. CDR3 region: CATSRVVSGRGNEQFF. The CDR3 DNA is TGTGCCACCAGCAGAGTCGTCAGCGGGAGAGGTAATGAGCAGTTCTTC. The full variable domain, completed using reference TRBV15 and TRBJ2-1, is DAMVIQNPRYQVTQFGKPVTLSCSQTLNHNVMYWYQQKSSQAPKLLFHYYDKDFNNEADTPDNFQSRRPNTSFCFLDIRSPGLGDTAMYLCATSRVVSGRGNEQFFGPGTRLTVL.

V gene TRBV4-3 combines with J gene TRBJ2-7, with a tentative D call TRBD1 (5 bases). CDR1 and CDR2 from the germline V gene are LGHNA and YSLEER. This CDR3 region has 16 residues. V lost 0 bases and J lost 0, with 12 bases in between. The CDR3 nucleotides read TGCGCCAGCAGCCAAGATCAGGGTAAGGGCTCCTACGAGCAGTACTTC. Translation gives CASSQDQGKGSYEQYF.

The rearrangement joins TRBV29-1 to TRBJ1-2, with 12 bases that match TRBD1. Trimming at V came to 3 bases and at J to 6 bases, leaving 11 bases not matched to a gene. The CDR3 is made up of 16 amino acids. Germline V gives CDR1 SQVTM, CDR2 ANQGSEA. This chain's CDR3 is CSVDRDRGRISHGYTF. CDR3 DNA: TGCAGCGTTGACCGGGACAGGGGGCGCATAAGCCATGGCTACACCTTC.

This clonotype was counted at least ten times. The chain is built from TRBV29-1 and TRBJ2-7; the D is unclear. CDR3 length equals 12 residues. The V gene lost 7 bases and the J gene lost 1 base, with 11 bases spanning the gap. Germline V CDR1 and CDR2: SQVTM, ANQGSEA. The CDR3 DNA sequence: TGCAGCGCCCTGACGGAATCCTACGAGCAGTACTTC. Encoded protein: CSALTESYEQYF.

This clonotype has more than one count but fewer than ten. The J gene is TRBJ2-3, the V gene TRBV20-1; D gene unclear. The CDR3 runs 14 residues. Germline-derived CDR1 and CDR2 are DFQATT and SNEGSKA (reference sequence). The CDR3: CSRLEQLHTDTQYF. The CDR3 DNA reads as TGCAGCCGACTGGAGCAACTTCACACAGATACGCAGTATTTT.

V is TRBV12-5 and J is TRBJ2-1; D remains unclear. The CDR3 loop spans 11 amino acids. The germline gives CDR1 LGHNT, CDR2 FRNRAP. V lost 4 bases, J lost 7 bases, and 5 bases lay in between. The CDR3 loop reads CASGSLNEQFF. The CDR3 DNA reads TGTGCTAGTGGTTCTCTGAATGAGCAGTTCTTC. Full variable domain (remainder filled in from reference TRBV12-5 and TRBJ2-1): DARVTQTPRHKVTEMGQEVTMRCQPILGHNTVFWYRQTMMQGLELLAYFRNRAPLDDSGMPKDRFSAEMPDATLATLKIQPSEPRDSAVYFCASGSLNEQFFGPGTRLTVL.

This chain connects TRBV5-6 to TRBJ2-3; TRBD2 matches 13 bases. Germline V gives CDR1 SGHDT, CDR2 YYEEEE. The CDR3 contains 18 residues. Trimming took 4 bases from V and 0 from J; bases not matched to a gene: 8. The CDR3 DNA follows: TGTGCCAGCAGCCCGGGACTAGCGGGGCCTTCTAGCACAGATACGCAGTATTTT. This translates into CASSPGLAGPSSTDTQYF.

DNA of the CDR3: TGTGCCAGCAGCGCCGACAGGGCGGGTGAAAAACTGTTTTTT. Protein sequence: CASSADRAGEKLFF. The J gene is TRBJ1-4, the V gene TRBV7-8; 7 bases map to TRBD1. J lost 7 bases, V lost 5 bases, and 7 bases had no gene match. CDR1 and CDR2 from the germline V gene are SGHVS and FQNEAQ. This CDR3 contains 14 residues. Filled out from reference TRBV7-8 and TRBJ1-4, the complete variable domain reads GAGVSQSPRYKVAKRGQDVALRCDPISGHVSLFWYQQALGQGPEFLTYFQNEAQLDKSGLPSDRFFAERPEGSVSTLKIQRTQQEDSAVYLCASSADRAGEKLFFGSGTQLSVL.

The V call is TRBV2, the J call TRBJ2-2, with 9 bases identical to TRBD2. Germline V gives CDR1 SNHLY, CDR2 FYNNEI. V was clipped by 4 bases and J by 7 bases; unmatched bases: 4. The CDR3 spans 14 residues. CDR3 coding DNA: TGTGCCAGCAGTGGCGGGGGGGCCGGCGGGGAGCTGTTTTTT. It encodes CASSGGGAGGELFF. Complete variable domain (other parts from reference TRBV2 and TRBJ2-2): EPEVTQTPSHQVTQMGQEVILRCVPISNHLYFYWYRQILGQKVEFLVSFYNNEISEKSEIFDDQFSVERPDGSNFTLKIRSTKLEDSAMYFCASSGGGAGGELFFGEGSRLTVL.